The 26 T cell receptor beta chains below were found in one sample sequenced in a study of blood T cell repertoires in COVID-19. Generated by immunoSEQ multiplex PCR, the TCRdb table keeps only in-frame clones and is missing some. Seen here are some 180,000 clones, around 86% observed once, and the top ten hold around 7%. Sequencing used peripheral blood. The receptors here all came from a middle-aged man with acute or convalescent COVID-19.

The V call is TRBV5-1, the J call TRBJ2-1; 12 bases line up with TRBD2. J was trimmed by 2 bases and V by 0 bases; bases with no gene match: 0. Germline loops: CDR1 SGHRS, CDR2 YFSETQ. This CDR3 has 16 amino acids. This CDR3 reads CASSLGTSGAYNEQFF. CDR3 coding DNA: TGCGCCAGCAGCTTGGGGACTAGCGGGGCCTACAATGAGCAGTTCTTC.

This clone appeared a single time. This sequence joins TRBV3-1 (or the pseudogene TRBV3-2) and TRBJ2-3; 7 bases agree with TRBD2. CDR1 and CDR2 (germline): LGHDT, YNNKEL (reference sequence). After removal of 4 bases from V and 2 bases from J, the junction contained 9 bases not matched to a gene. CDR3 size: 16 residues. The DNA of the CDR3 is TGTGCCAGCAGCCCCTACCCAGCGGGGTCCACAGATACGCAGTATTTT. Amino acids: CASSPYPAGSTDTQYF.

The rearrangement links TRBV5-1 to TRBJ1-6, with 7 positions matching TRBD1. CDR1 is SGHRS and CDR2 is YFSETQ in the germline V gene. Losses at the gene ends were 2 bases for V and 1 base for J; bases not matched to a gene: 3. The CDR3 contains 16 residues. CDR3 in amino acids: CASSFTGASYNSPLHF. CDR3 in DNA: TGCGCCAGCAGCTTTACAGGGGCGTCCTATAATTCACCCCTCCACTTT.

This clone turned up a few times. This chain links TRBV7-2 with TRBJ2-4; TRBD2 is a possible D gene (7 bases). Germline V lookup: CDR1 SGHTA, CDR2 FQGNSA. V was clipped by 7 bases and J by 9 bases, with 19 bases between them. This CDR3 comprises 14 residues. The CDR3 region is CASTKGGAMGIQYF. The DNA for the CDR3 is TGTGCCAGCACCAAAGGGGGGGCCATGGGCATTCAGTACTTC.

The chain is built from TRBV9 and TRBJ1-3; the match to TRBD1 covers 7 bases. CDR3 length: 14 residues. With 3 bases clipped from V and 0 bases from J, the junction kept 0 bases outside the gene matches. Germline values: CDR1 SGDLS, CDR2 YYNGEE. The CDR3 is CASSGTGSGNTIYF. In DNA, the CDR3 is TGTGCCAGCAGCGGGACAGGCTCTGGAAACACCATATATTTT.

Written as DNA, the CDR3 is TGTGCCAGCAGCTCTCGGACAGGGGGGAGGTTTCGCATGTACGAGCAGTACTTC. The encoded protein is CASSSRTGGRFRMYEQYF. The chain employs TRBV7-2 and TRBJ2-7; 10 bases match TRBD1. This CDR3 comprises 18 residues. Germline values: CDR1 SGHTA, CDR2 FQGNSA. J gave up 4 bases and V 4 bases, and 16 bases lay outside the gene matches.

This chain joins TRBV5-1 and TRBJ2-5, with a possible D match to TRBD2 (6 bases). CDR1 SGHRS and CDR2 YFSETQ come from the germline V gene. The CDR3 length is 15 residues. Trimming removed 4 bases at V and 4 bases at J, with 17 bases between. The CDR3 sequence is CASSPPRVGRETQYF. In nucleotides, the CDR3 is TGCGCCAGCAGCCCGCCGAGGGTCGGGAGAGAGACCCAGTACTTC.

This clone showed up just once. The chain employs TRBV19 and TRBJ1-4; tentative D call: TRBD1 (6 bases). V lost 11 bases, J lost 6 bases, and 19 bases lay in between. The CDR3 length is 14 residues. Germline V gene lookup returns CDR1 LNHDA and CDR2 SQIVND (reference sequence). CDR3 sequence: CAAGSVGADEKLFF. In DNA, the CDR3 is TGTGCCGCAGGATCAGTGGGGGCGGATGAAAAACTGTTTTTT.

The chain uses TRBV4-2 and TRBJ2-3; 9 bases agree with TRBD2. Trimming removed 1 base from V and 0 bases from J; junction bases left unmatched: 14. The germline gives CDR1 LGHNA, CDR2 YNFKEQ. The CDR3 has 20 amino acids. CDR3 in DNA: TGTGCCAGCAGCCAAGCGGGGCGGGGGGGCAGAACTTCTAGCACAGATACGCAGTATTTT. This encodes CASSQAGRGGRTSSTDTQYF.

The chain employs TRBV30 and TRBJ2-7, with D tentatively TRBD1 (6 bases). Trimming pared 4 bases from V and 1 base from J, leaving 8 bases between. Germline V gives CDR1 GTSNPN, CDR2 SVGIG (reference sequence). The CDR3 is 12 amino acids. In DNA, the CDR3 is TGTGCCTGGATACAGGGATCCTACGAGCAGTACTTC. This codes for CAWIQGSYEQYF.

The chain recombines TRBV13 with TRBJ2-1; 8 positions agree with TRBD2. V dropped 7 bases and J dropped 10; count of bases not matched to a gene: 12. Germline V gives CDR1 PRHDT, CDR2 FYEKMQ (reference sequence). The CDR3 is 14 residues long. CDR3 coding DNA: TGTGCCAGCACCCAAACCCCGGGACTAGAAGAGCAGTTCTTC. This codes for CASTQTPGLEEQFF.

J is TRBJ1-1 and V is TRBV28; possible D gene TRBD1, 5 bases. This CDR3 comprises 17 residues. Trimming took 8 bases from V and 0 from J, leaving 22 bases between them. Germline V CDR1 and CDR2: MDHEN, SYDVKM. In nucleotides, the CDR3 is TGTGCCAGCGGCGAGGCGGGGGGGGGTCTTATGAACACTGAAGCTTTCTTT. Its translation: CASGEAGGGLMNTEAFF. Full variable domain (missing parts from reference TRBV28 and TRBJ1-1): DVKVTQSSRYLVKRTGEKVFLECVQDMDHENMFWYRQDPGLGLRLIYFSYDVKMKEKGDIPEGYSVSREKKERFSLILESASTNQTSMYLCASGEAGGGLMNTEAFFGQGTRLTVV.

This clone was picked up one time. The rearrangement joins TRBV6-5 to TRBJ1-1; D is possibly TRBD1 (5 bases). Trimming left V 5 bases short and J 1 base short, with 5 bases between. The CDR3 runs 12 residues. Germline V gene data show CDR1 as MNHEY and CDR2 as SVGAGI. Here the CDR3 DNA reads TGTGCCAGCAGTCAGGGGAACACTGAAGCTTTCTTT. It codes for CASSQGNTEAFF.

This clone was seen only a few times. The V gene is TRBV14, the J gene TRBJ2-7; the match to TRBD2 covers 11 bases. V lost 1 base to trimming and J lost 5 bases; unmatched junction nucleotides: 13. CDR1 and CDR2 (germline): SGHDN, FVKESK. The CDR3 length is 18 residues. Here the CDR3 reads CASSQGTLLAGVFNEQYF. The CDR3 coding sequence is TGTGCCAGCAGCCAAGGGACCCTACTAGCGGGGGTTTTTAACGAGCAGTACTTC. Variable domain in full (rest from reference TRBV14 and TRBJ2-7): EAGVTQFPSHSVIEKGQTVTLRCDPISGHDNLYWYRRVMGKEIKFLLHFVKESKQDESGMPNNRFLAERTGGTYSTLKVQPAELEDSGVYFCASSQGTLLAGVFNEQYFGPGTRLTVT.

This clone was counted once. CDR3 region: CASSIPQGAYGYTF. CDR3 bases: TGTGCCAGTAGTATACCCCAGGGGGCCTATGGCTACACCTTC. This sequence joins TRBV19 and TRBJ1-2; 8 nucleotides align to TRBD1. Per the germline V gene, CDR1 is LNHDA and CDR2 is SQIVND (reference sequence). The CDR3 loop spans 14 amino acids. The J segment lost 4 bases and the V segment lost 2 bases, leaving 3 bases of the junction unmatched.

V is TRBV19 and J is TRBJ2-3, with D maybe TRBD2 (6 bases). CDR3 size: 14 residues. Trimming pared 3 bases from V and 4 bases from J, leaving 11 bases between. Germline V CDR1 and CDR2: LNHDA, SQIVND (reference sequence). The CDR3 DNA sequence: TGTGCCAGTAGTATCCGCGGGGTGGCAGATACGCAGTATTTT. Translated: CASSIRGVADTQYF.

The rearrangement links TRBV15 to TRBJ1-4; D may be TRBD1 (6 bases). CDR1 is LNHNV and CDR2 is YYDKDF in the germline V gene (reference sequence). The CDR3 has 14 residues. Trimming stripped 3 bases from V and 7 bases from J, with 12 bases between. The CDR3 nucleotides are TGTGCCACCAGCAGTGCAGGGGATGGTGAAAAACTGTTTTTT. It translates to CATSSAGDGEKLFF.

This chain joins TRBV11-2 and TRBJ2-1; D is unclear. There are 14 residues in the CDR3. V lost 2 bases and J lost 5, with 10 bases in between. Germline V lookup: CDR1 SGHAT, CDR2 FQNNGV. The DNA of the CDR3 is TGTGCCAGCAGCTTAATAAGTGGCCACAATGAGCAGTTCTTC. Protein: CASSLISGHNEQFF.

The CDR3 DNA reads as TGTGCCAGCTCACCGACAGGTTCTGAAGCTTTCTTT. The encoded protein is CASSPTGSEAFF. The chain has TRBV18 and TRBJ1-1, with D possibly TRBD1 on 6 matching bases. The CDR3 covers 12 residues. Trimming left V 3 bases short and J 6 bases short, with 8 bases between. Per the germline V gene, CDR1 is KGHSH and CDR2 is LQKENI.

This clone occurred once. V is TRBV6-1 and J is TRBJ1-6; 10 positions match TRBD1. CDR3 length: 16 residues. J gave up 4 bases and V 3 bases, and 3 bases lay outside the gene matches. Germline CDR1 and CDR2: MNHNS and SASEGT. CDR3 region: CASSDLDRGYNSPLHF. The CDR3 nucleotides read TGTGCCAGCAGTGACCTGGACAGGGGGTATAATTCACCCCTCCACTTT.

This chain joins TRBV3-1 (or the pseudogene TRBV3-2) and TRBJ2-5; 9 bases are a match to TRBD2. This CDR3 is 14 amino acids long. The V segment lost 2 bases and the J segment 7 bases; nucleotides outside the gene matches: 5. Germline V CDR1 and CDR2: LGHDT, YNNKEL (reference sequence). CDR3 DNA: TGTGCCAGCAGCCAAATTGCTAGCGGGGTGACCCAGTACTTC. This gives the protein CASSQIASGVTQYF.

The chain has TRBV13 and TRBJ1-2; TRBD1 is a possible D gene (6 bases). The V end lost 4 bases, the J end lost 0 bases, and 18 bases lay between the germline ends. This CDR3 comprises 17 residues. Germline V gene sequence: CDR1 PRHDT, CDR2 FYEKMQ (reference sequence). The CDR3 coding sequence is TGTGCCAGCAGCTCTCCTATTCAGGGGAGAGCTAACTATGGCTACACCTTC. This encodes CASSSPIQGRANYGYTF.

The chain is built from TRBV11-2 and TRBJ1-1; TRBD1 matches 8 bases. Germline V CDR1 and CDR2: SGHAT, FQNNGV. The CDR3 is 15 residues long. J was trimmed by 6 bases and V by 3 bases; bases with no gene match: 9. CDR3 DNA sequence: TGTGCCAGCAGCTTCCGAGGACAGGGTGATTCTGAAGCTTTCTTT. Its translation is CASSFRGQGDSEAFF. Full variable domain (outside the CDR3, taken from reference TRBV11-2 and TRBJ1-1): EAGVAQSPRYKIIEKRQSVAFWCNPISGHATLYWYQQILGQGPKLLIQFQNNGVVDDSQLPKDRFSAERLKGVDSTLKIQPAKLEDSAVYLCASSFRGQGDSEAFFGQGTRLTVV.

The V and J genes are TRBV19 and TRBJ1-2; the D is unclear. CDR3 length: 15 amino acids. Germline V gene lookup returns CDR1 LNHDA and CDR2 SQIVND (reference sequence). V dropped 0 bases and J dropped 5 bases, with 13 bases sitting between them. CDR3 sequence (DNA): TGTGCCAGTAGTATAGATCGAGGAGGAGAGTATGGCTACACCTTC. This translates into CASSIDRGGEYGYTF. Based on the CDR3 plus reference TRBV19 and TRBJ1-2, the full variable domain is DGGITQSPKYLFRKEGQNVTLSCEQNLNHDAMYWYRQDPGQGLRLIYYSQIVNDFQKGDIAEGYSVSREKKESFPLTVTSAQKNPTAFYLCASSIDRGGEYGYTFGSGTRLTVV.

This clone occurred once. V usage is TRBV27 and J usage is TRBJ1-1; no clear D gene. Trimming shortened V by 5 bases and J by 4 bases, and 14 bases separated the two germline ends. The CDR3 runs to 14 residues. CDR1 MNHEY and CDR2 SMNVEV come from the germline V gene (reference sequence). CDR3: CASSQASASTEAFF. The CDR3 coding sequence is TGTGCCAGCAGTCAGGCCTCGGCCAGCACTGAAGCTTTCTTT.

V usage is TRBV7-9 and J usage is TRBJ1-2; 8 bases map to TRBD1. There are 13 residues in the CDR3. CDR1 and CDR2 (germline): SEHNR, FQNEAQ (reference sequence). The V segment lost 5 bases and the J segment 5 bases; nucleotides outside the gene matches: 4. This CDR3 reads CASSTGDRYGYTF. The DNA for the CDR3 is TGTGCCAGCAGCACCGGGGACAGGTATGGCTACACCTTC. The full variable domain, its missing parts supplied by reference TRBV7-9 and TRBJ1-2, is DTGVSQNPRHKITKRGQNVTFRCDPISEHNRLYWYRQTLGQGPEFLTYFQNEAQLEKSRLLSDRFSAERPKGSFSTLEIQRTEQGDSAMYLCASSTGDRYGYTFGSGTRLTVV.